This T cell receptor (beta chain) was retrieved from a study of Ad26.COV2.S vaccination and SARS-CoV-2 variants. Study-level points and caveats: Researchers reported similar non-spike TCR breadth in vaccine and placebo recipients.

The protocol was immunoSEQ multiplex PCR, while the TCRdb copy is restricted to in-frame clones and leaves out a portion. This table holds over 85,000 clones, around 82% found once. As concerns this clone: Its specificity is unknown.

The CDR3 sequence is 16 residues long. Germline lookup yields CDR1 LNHNV and CDR2 YYDKDF (reference sequence). V lost 3 bases to trimming and J lost 3 bases; unmatched junction nucleotides: 6. The chain links TRBV15 to TRBJ1-5, with TRBD1 matching over 9 bases. Sequences were derived from peripheral blood, sampled after recovery from COVID-19. The origin of this receptor is a human donor who had recovered from COVID-19. The CDR3 nucleotides read TGTGCCACCAGCAGTAGTGGACAGGGGCCCAATCAGCCCCAGCATTTT. Translation: CATSSSGQGPNQPQHF.